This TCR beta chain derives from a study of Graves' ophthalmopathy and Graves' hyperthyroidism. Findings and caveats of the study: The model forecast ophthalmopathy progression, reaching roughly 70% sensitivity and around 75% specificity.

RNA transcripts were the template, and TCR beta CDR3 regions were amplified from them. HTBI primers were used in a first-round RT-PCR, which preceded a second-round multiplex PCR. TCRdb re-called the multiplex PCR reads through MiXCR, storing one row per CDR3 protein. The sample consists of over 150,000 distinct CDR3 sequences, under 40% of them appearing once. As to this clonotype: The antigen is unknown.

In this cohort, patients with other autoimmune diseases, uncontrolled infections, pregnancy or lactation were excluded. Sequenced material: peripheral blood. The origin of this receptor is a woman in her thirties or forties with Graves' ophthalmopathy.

The CDR3 loop is CSVSRQDRGRQNTEAFF. The CDR3 bases are TGCAGCGTTTCCAGACAGGACAGGGGGCGACAGAACACTGAAGCTTTCTTT. The V and J genes are TRBV29-1 and TRBJ1-1; TRBD1 aligns across 11 bases. Losses at the gene ends were 5 bases for V and 1 base for J; bases not matched to a gene: 12. The CDR3 loop spans 17 amino acids. Germline-derived CDR1 and CDR2 are SQVTM and ANQGSEA.